Below, 8 T cell receptor beta chains from the same sample are listed, as sequenced in a study of blood T cell repertoires in COVID-19. Method: immunoSEQ multiplex PCR; TCRdb's copy keeps in-frame clones and lacks some. The sample has around 320,000 clones, about nine tenths seen once. The sequenced sample consisted of peripheral blood. All receptors derive from a man aged 18 to 30 with active or convalescent COVID-19.

The chain employs TRBV29-1 and TRBJ2-1; D is unresolved. The V gene lost 4 bases and the J gene lost 0 bases, with 10 bases spanning the gap. From germline, CDR1 is SQVTM and CDR2 ANQGSEA. This CDR3 is built from 14 residues. The CDR3 is CSVVARSSYNEQFF. The DNA of the CDR3 is TGCAGCGTTGTAGCCCGGAGCTCCTACAATGAGCAGTTCTTC.

The V and J genes are TRBV2 and TRBJ1-1; perhaps TRBD1 as D (5 bases). Germline V lookup: CDR1 SNHLY, CDR2 FYNNEI. The V gene lost 7 bases and the J gene lost 6 bases, with 18 bases spanning the gap. The CDR3 has 14 amino acids. The CDR3 here is CASKPPGLGPEAFF. CDR3 coding DNA: TGTGCCAGCAAACCCCCAGGGCTTGGACCTGAAGCTTTCTTT.

This chain links TRBV11-3 with TRBJ2-7; D is unresolved. With 5 bases removed from V and 1 base from J, the gap between germline ends came to 15 bases. Germline V lookup: CDR1 SGHNT, CDR2 YENEEA. The CDR3 runs to 15 residues. The DNA for the CDR3 is TGTGCCAGCAGCCTCGGAGCCTCCGGTTCCTACGAGCAGTACTTC. Translation: CASSLGASGSYEQYF.

The chain employs TRBV10-3 and TRBJ2-5; D gene uncertain. Looked up from germline, CDR1 is ENHRY and CDR2 is SYGVKD. With 2 bases removed from V and 1 base from J, the gap between germline ends came to 5 bases. CDR3 length equals 13 residues. The CDR3 DNA follows: TGTGCCATCAGTGAGGAGGTCCAAGAGACCCAGTACTTC. This codes for CAISEEVQETQYF.

This rearrangement joins TRBV27 to TRBJ2-3, with no clear D. V shed 11 bases and J shed 0 bases, with 15 bases lying between them. This CDR3 has 14 amino acids. CDR1 and CDR2 (germline): MNHEY, SMNVEV (reference sequence). The CDR3: CASRSLTSTDTQYF. CDR3 coding DNA: TGTGCCTCCAGGTCGCTTACTAGCACAGATACGCAGTATTTT.

The chain couples TRBV27 to TRBJ1-2; 7 bases line up with TRBD1. The germline gives CDR1 MNHEY, CDR2 SMNVEV (reference sequence). J was trimmed by 0 bases and V by 8 bases; bases with no gene match: 9. CDR3 length: 15 amino acids. Written as DNA, the CDR3 is TGTGCCAGCCGGGACAGAACATACACTAACTATGGCTACACCTTC. Translating gives CASRDRTYTNYGYTF.

This sequence joins TRBV5-1 and TRBJ2-1; no clear D. Germline-derived CDR1 and CDR2 are SGHRS and YFSETQ. The CDR3 totals 12 residues. V lost 2 bases and J 7 bases, leaving 7 bases between the germline ends. CDR3 in amino acids: CASSFTANEQFF. In DNA, the CDR3 is TGCGCCAGCAGCTTTACCGCGAATGAGCAGTTCTTC.

This rearrangement joins TRBV6-2 or TRBV6-3 to TRBJ1-1; TRBD1 agrees at 8 bases. Germline V gene data show CDR1 as MNHEY and CDR2 as SVGEGT. The CDR3 covers 19 residues. Trimming cost V 3 bases and J 4 bases; bases outside gene matches: 19. The CDR3 protein is CASSYRRGQEWAWSTEAFF. For the CDR3, the DNA is TGTGCCAGCAGTTATAGAAGGGGACAGGAGTGGGCTTGGAGCACTGAAGCTTTCTTT.